The clone carrying this T cell receptor beta chain was seen only a few times. The target antigen is unknown. The data were obtained in a study of blood T cells in healthy people across ages. General study points: Naive T cell percentage strongly correlated with TCR beta diversity. Conclusively comparing naive with antigen-experienced cells was impossible with unsorted PBMCs.

A second PCR of roughly 7 to 11 cycles used a sample-barcoded 5' primer and a J-beta primer mix. Tags on each cDNA molecule came from a template-switch adaptor with 12 random nucleotides. Via MiXCR, TCRdb re-called the 5' RACE reads, giving one row per CDR3 protein. The sample carries roughly 800,000 distinct CDR3 sequences, 20% to 30% recorded once. CDR1 is SNHLY and CDR2 is FYNNEI in the germline V gene. The CDR3 contains 13 residues. The V end lost 8 bases, the J end lost 1 base, and 11 bases lay between the germline ends. The sample also formed part of further work on T cells of mothers and their children.

This TCR came from a boy between 10 and 17 years old in good health. Sequenced input: blood. This chain connects TRBV2 to TRBJ2-5; D unclear. The CDR3 region is CASSRVIQETQYF. The CDR3 DNA sequence: TGTGCCAGCTCACGGGTAATCCAAGAGACCCAGTACTTC.